What follows describes a single T cell receptor (beta chain). Libraries were prepared by immunoSEQ multiplex PCR; TCRdb keeps only in-frame clonotypes and omits some of them. Among approximately 170,000 clones listed, approximately 80% were seen once. This specimen belongs to a study of blood T cell repertoires in COVID-19. The CDR3 is made up of 14 amino acids. CDR1 SGHTA and CDR2 FQGTGA come from the germline V gene. V dropped 5 bases and J dropped 0; count of bases not matched to a gene: 4. The sample taken for sequencing was PBMCs or T cells enriched from blood (not recorded which). The rearrangement links TRBV7-3 to TRBJ2-7, with TRBD2 matching over 7 bases. This TCR derives from a man over 45 who had recovered from COVID-19. The chain's CDR3 is CASSLTGGSYEQYF. CDR3 in DNA: TGTGCCAGCAGCCTGACGGGGGGCTCCTACGAGCAGTACTTC.